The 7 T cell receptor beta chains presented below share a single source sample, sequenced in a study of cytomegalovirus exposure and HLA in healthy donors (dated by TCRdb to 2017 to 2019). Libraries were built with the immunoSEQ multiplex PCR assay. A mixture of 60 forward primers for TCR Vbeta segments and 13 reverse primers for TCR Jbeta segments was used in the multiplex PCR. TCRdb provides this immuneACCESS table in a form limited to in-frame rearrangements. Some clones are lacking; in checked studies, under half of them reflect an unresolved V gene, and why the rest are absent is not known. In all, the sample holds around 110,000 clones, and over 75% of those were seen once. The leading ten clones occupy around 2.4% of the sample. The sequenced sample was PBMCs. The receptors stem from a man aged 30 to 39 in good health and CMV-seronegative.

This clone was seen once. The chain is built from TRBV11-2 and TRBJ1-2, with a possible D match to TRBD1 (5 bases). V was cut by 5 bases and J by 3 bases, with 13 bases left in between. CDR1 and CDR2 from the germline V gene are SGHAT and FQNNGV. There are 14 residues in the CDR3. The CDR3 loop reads CASSPGGAYYGYTF. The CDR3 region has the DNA TGTGCCAGCAGCCCCGGGGGAGCGTACTATGGCTACACCTTC.

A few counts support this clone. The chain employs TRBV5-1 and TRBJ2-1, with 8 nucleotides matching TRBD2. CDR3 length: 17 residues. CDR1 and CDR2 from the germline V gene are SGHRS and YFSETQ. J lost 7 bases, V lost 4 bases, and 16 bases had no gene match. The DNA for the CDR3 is TGCGCCAGCAGCCAAGGGGGTAGCGGGACTGCATTGAATGAGCAGTTCTTC. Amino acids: CASSQGGSGTALNEQFF.

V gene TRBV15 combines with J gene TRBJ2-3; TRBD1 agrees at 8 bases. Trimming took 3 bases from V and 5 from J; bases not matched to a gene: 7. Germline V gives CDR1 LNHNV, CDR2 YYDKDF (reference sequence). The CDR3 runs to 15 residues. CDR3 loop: CATSRPGQGGDTQYF. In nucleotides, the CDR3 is TGTGCCACCAGCAGGCCCGGACAGGGCGGAGATACGCAGTATTTT.

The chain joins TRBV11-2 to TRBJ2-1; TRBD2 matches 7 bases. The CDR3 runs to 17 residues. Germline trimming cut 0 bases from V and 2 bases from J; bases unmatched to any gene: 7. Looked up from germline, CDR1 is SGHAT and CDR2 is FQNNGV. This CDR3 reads CASSLDSSGVPYNEQFF. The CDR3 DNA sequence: TGTGCCAGCAGCTTAGATTCAAGCGGGGTTCCCTACAATGAGCAGTTCTTC. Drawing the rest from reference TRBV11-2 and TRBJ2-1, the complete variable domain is EAGVAQSPRYKIIEKRQSVAFWCNPISGHATLYWYQQILGQGPKLLIQFQNNGVVDDSQLPKDRFSAERLKGVDSTLKIQPAKLEDSAVYLCASSLDSSGVPYNEQFFGPGTRLTVL.

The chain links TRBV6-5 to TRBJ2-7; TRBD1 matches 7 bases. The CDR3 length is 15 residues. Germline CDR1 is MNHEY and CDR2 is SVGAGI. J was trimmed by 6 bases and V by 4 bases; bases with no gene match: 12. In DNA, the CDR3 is TGTGCCAGCAGTTTTGTTCAACAGGGGATGGGCGAGCAGTACTTC. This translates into CASSFVQQGMGEQYF.

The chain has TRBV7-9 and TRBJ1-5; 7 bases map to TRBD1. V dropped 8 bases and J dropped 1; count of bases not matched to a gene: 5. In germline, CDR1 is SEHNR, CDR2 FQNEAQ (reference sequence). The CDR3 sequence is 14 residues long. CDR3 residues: CASGDSISNQPQHF. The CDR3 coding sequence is TGTGCCAGCGGGGACAGCATAAGCAATCAGCCCCAGCATTTT. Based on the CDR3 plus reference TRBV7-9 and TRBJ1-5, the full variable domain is DTGVSQNPRHKITKRGQNVTFRCDPISEHNRLYWYRQTLGQGPEFLTYFQNEAQLEKSRLLSDRFSAERPKGSFSTLEIQRTEQGDSAMYLCASGDSISNQPQHFGDGTRLSIL.

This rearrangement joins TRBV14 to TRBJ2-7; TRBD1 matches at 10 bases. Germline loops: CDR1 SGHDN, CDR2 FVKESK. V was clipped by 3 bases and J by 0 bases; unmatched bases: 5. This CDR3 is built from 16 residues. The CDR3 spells CASSHIRDRGSYEQYF. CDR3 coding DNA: TGTGCCAGCAGCCATATTCGGGACAGGGGCTCCTACGAGCAGTACTTC.